This T cell receptor (beta chain) was sequenced during a study of graft-versus-host responses after intestinal transplantation. The sample holds a few counts of this clone. The protocol was immunoSEQ multiplex PCR, while the TCRdb copy is restricted to in-frame clones and leaves out a portion. The sample contains around 25,000 clones, approximately 94% of which appear only once. The sequence derives from a human patient who received an intestinal transplant, so some T cells may come from the graft donor. The sample was PBMCs, taken 156 days after intestinal transplant.

Here the CDR3 DNA reads TGCGCCAGCAGTGTAGCGGGAGCGCTAGATACGCAGTATTTT. It specifies CASSVAGALDTQYF. V gene TRBV10-2 combines with J gene TRBJ2-3, with TRBD2 identical over 9 bases. V shed 4 bases, J shed 5 bases, and the junction held 4 bases outside the gene matches. Germline V lookup: CDR1 WSHSY, CDR2 SAAADI. The CDR3 loop spans 14 amino acids.